The clone carrying this TCR beta chain was detected only a few times. The sample is drawn from a study of response to subunit inactivated influenza vaccine. From germline, CDR1 is MGHRA and CDR2 YSYEKL. This CDR3 contains 16 residues. Germline trimming cut 5 bases from V and 5 bases from J; bases unmatched to any gene: 10. In TCRdb, the RT-PCR reads were re-called with MiXCR into one record per CDR3 protein. The sample records 170,000 or so distinct CDR3 sequences, about 10% being singletons. Specimen: CD8+ T cells sorted from PBMCs, collected around 25 months after vaccination. V is TRBV4-1 and J is TRBJ2-2; 8 bases are a match to TRBD2. The receptor comes from a man aged 45 to 70 who received an inactivated influenza vaccine. Here the CDR3 DNA reads TGCGCCAGCAGCTACATAGCGGGGAGTGAGACCGGGGAGCTGTTTTTT. This codes for CASSYIAGSETGELFF.